The 20 T cell receptor beta chains below were found in one sample sequenced in a study of cytomegalovirus exposure and HLA in healthy donors (dated 2017 in TCRdb). The protocol used for the library was the immunoSEQ multiplex PCR assay. The multiplex PCR relied on a mix of 60 forward primers for TCR Vbeta segments and 13 reverse primers for TCR Jbeta segments. What TCRdb holds here is the immuneACCESS table cut down to in-frame rearrangements. Part of the clones is not present; checked against another copy, under half of the missing clones reflect an unresolved V gene, and the others are unexplained. The sample's records list about 110,000 clones. Clones ranked in the top ten supply 3% to 4.5% of the sample. Sequences were obtained from PBMCs. The source is a man aged 25 to 40 in good health and CMV-seronegative.

The chain uses TRBV28 and TRBJ2-1; TRBD2 matches 11 bases. Trimming at V came to 5 bases and at J to 7 bases, leaving 7 bases not matched to a gene. The CDR3 loop spans 15 amino acids. Germline V gives CDR1 MDHEN, CDR2 SYDVKM. The CDR3 DNA reads as TGTGCCAGCAGTCCATTAGCGGGGGGGAGGAATGAGCAGTTCTTC. Translated, it gives CASSPLAGGRNEQFF.

This rearrangement joins TRBV11-2 to TRBJ2-7; 10 nucleotides align to TRBD1. Germline V gene sequence: CDR1 SGHAT, CDR2 FQNNGV. CDR3 size: 15 residues. The J segment lost 3 bases and the V segment lost 4 bases, leaving 6 bases of the junction unmatched. The chain's CDR3 is CASSSVRTGGYEQYF. The CDR3 DNA sequence: TGTGCCAGCAGCTCGGTCCGGACAGGGGGCTACGAGCAGTACTTC.

The gene calls are TRBV5-6 and TRBJ2-1; 8 nucleotides agree with TRBD1. Germline V CDR1 and CDR2: SGHDT, YYEEEE. V lost 2 bases and J lost 6; bases outside the gene matches: 7. The CDR3 runs 15 residues. CDR3 DNA: TGTGCCAGCAGCTTTAAGTACAGGGGGTCCAATGAGCAGTTCTTC. Residues: CASSFKYRGSNEQFF.

The chain combines TRBV7-2 with TRBJ1-1; no reliable D call. Deletions cut 2 bases from V and 0 bases from J, with 13 bases between. Germline loops: CDR1 SGHTA, CDR2 FQGNSA. The CDR3 is 16 residues long. This chain's CDR3 is CASSLSPGGLNTEAFF. DNA for the CDR3: TGTGCCAGCAGCTTAAGCCCCGGCGGCCTGAACACTGAAGCTTTCTTT.

V and J are TRBV4-1 and TRBJ2-7; possible D gene TRBD1, 5 bases. CDR3 length: 15 residues. Per germline, CDR1 MGHRA and CDR2 YSYEKL. Deletions cut 1 base from V and 5 bases from J, with 15 bases between. CDR3 nucleotide sequence: TGCGCCAGCAGCCAAGGTCAGGGCTCCCCTGACGAGCAGTACTTC. Translated, it gives CASSQGQGSPDEQYF.

The chain couples TRBV7-7 to TRBJ2-1; 11 bases fit TRBD1. Germline V gene sequence: CDR1 SSHAT, CDR2 FNYEAQ (reference sequence). The CDR3 consists of 17 residues. Unmatched junction bases numbered 8, after V lost 0 bases and J lost 7 bases. In DNA, the CDR3 is TGTGCCAGCAGCTTAGCGAAGGGACAGGGGGGTAAGAATGAGCAGTTCTTC. Translating it yields CASSLAKGQGGKNEQFF.

The CDR3 nucleotides are TGTGCCAGCAGCATCAACTACGAGCAGTACTTC. Its protein product is CASSINYEQYF. This chain uses TRBV6-6 with TRBJ2-7; D not certain. Trimming left V 6 bases short and J 3 bases short, with 6 bases between. The CDR3 contains 11 residues. CDR1 MNHNY and CDR2 SVGAGI come from the germline V gene (reference sequence).

The chain has TRBV5-4 and TRBJ2-7, with 9 bases identical to TRBD1. There are 15 residues in the CDR3. CDR1 is SGHNT, CDR2 YYREEE, per germline (reference sequence). J was trimmed by 6 bases and V by 4 bases; bases with no gene match: 11. The CDR3 loop reads CASSTKETGGTEQYF. DNA for the CDR3: TGTGCCAGCAGCACAAAAGAGACAGGGGGGACCGAGCAGTACTTC.

The CDR3 region has the DNA TGCGCCAGCGGGACAGGGTCCCCTAACTATGGCTACACCTTC. This encodes CASGTGSPNYGYTF. The chain links TRBV5-1 to TRBJ1-2, with TRBD1 identical over 9 bases. Germline values: CDR1 SGHRS, CDR2 YFSETQ. The trim removed 7 bases at V and 0 bases at J, leaving 4 bases unmatched. The length of the CDR3 is 14 residues.

The gene calls are TRBV27 and TRBJ2-3, with TRBD2 matching 9 bases. The length of the CDR3 is 17 residues. The germline gives CDR1 MNHEY, CDR2 SMNVEV (reference sequence). The J segment lost 1 base and the V segment lost 3 bases, leaving 8 bases of the junction unmatched. The CDR3 sequence: CASSFGWERGGTDTQYF. The CDR3 DNA sequence: TGTGCCAGCAGTTTTGGGTGGGAGCGGGGGGGCACAGATACGCAGTATTTT.

This chain uses TRBV5-4 with TRBJ1-4; D gene uncertain. V was cut by 4 bases and J by 5 bases, with 12 bases left in between. Germline loops: CDR1 SGHNT, CDR2 YYREEE (reference sequence). CDR3 size: 14 residues. Written as DNA, the CDR3 is TGTGCCAGCAGCCTAGAAATTTCGAATGAAAAACTGTTTTTT. Protein sequence: CASSLEISNEKLFF.

The chain employs TRBV5-6 and TRBJ1-4; D ambiguous. This CDR3 contains 14 residues. CDR1 SGHDT and CDR2 YYEEEE come from the germline V gene. Trimming took off 0 bases at V and 5 bases at J, with 8 bases between the two ends. Here the CDR3 DNA reads TGTGCCAGCAGCTTGGCGCGGAGAAATGAAAAACTGTTTTTT. Translating it yields CASSLARRNEKLFF.

The rearrangement joins TRBV10-3 to TRBJ1-1; no firm D call. CDR1 is ENHRY, CDR2 SYGVKD, per germline. Between the trimmed V and J ends, which lost 5 bases and 2 bases, there was a span of 6 bases. This CDR3 region has 12 residues. CDR3 region: CAISTTNTEAFF. For the CDR3, the DNA is TGTGCCATCAGTACCACTAACACTGAAGCTTTCTTT.

The gene calls are TRBV7-2 and TRBJ2-6; 7 bases fit TRBD1. The junction had 9 bases not matched to a gene; V was cut back by 4 bases and J by 0 bases. The CDR3 length is 18 residues. Germline loops: CDR1 SGHTA, CDR2 FQGNSA. The CDR3 reads CASSSYRGPISGANVLTF. The CDR3 DNA follows: TGTGCCAGCAGCTCCTACAGGGGCCCAATCTCTGGGGCCAACGTCCTGACTTTC. The variable domain in full, with the rest retrieved from reference TRBV7-2 and TRBJ2-6, is GAGVSQSPSNKVTEKGKDVELRCDPISGHTALYWYRQSLGQGLEFLIYFQGNSAPDKSGLPSDRFSAERTGGSVSTLTIQRTQQEDSAVYLCASSSYRGPISGANVLTFGAGSRLTVL.

The gene calls are TRBV12-5 and TRBJ1-1, with TRBD1 identical over 9 bases. Germline V gene lookup returns CDR1 LGHNT and CDR2 FRNRAP. The ends lost 10 bases at V and 11 bases at J; junction bases unmatched: 23. This CDR3 is built from 16 residues. CDR3 in DNA: TGTGCTACCACTCCTGACCCCTCGGGACAGGGTTTTGGGGCTTTCTTT. Its translation is CATTPDPSGQGFGAFF.

The chain recombines TRBV6-1 with TRBJ1-6; possible D gene TRBD1, 5 bases. Deletions cut 8 bases from V and 8 bases from J, with 19 bases between. Per the germline V gene, CDR1 is MNHNS and CDR2 is SASEGT. The CDR3 is 15 amino acids. DNA of the CDR3: TGTGCCAGCGTAAAGGCGGGACCTTTTGATTCACCCCTCCACTTT. Translated, it gives CASVKAGPFDSPLHF.

V gene TRBV12-5 combines with J gene TRBJ2-5; no clear D gene. This CDR3 is 12 amino acids long. The germline CDR1 and CDR2 sequences are LGHNT and FRNRAP. The V gene lost 6 bases and the J gene lost 4 bases, with 9 bases spanning the gap. Here the CDR3 DNA reads TGTGCTAGTGGGTTCTTCGGAGAGACCCAGTACTTC. It codes for CASGFFGETQYF.

The V gene is TRBV5-1, the J gene TRBJ2-1; TRBD2 agrees at 7 bases. The CDR3 sequence is 14 residues long. The V and J ends lost 4 bases and 8 bases, in that order; junction bases with no gene match: 9. The germline CDR1 and CDR2 sequences are SGHRS and YFSETQ. The CDR3 region is CASSRWGGDDEQFF. Written as DNA, the CDR3 is TGCGCCAGCAGCCGGTGGGGGGGGGACGATGAGCAGTTCTTC.

The chain joins TRBV11-1 to TRBJ2-7; D perhaps matches TRBD1 (7 bases). The CDR3 is 14 residues long. Trimming shortened V by 5 bases and J by 0 bases, and 11 bases separated the two germline ends. The germline gives CDR1 SGHAT, CDR2 FQDESV (reference sequence). Here the CDR3 reads CASSRRGVSYEQYF. The CDR3 nucleotides read TGTGCCAGCAGCCGCAGGGGGGTCTCCTACGAGCAGTACTTC.

The V and J genes are TRBV25-1 and TRBJ1-5, with D unclear. Trimming cost V 3 bases and J 4 bases, with 4 bases left between them. CDR1 is MGHDK and CDR2 is SYGVNS in the germline V gene. The CDR3 has 12 amino acids. CDR3 DNA: TGTGCCAGCAGTGACCAAAATCAGCCCCAGCATTTT. Its protein product is CASSDQNQPQHF.